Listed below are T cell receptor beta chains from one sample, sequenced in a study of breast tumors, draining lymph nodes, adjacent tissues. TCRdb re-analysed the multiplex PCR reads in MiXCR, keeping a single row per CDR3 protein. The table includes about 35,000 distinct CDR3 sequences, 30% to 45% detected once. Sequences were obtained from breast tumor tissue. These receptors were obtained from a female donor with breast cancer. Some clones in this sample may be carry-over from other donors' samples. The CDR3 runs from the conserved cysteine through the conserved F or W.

CSALTSGSTDTQYF	14	TRBV20-1	TRBJ2-3
CASSSSPPLIQYF	13	TRBV27	TRBJ2-4
CASNVPRTSGRSSYNEQFF	19	TRBV19	TRBJ2-1
CASSPFAGGEQFF	13	TRBV28	TRBJ2-1
CASSSGTRHRTDTQYF	16	TRBV11-2	TRBJ2-3
CASSLALSAYEQYF	14	TRBV5-6	TRBJ2-7
CASSGTSVATDTQYF	15	TRBV28	TRBJ2-3
CSARFSGRSGELFF	14	TRBV29-1	TRBJ2-2
CASSEDPGANSPLHF	15	TRBV6-1	TRBJ1-6
CASRGVPNEQYF	12	TRBV28	TRBJ2-7
CSALGRNTEAFF	12	TRBV20-1	TRBJ1-1
CASSGKGSSTDTQYF	15	TRBV6-1	TRBJ2-3
CASSFGPTGELFF	13	TRBV7-9	TRBJ2-2
CASNHSCEQYF	11	TRBV2	TRBJ2-7
CSVEDGRQSTDTQYF	15	TRBV29-1	TRBJ2-3
CASSYSGTGNSYNEQFF	17	TRBV6-5	TRBJ2-1
CASSSRETQYF	11	TRBV28	TRBJ2-5
CASSLEEGSYEQYF	14	TRBV7-6	TRBJ2-7
CSARGGSLGVYEQYF	15	TRBV20-1	TRBJ2-7
CASSLEGGLLASLGHTQYF	19	TRBV7-6	TRBJ2-3
CASSSSGWRSYNEQFF	16	TRBV6-5	TRBJ2-1
CASSGGTSGRVMITSQNIQYF	21	TRBV5-1	TRBJ2-4
CASSRLAGGTDTQYF	15	TRBV3-1	TRBJ2-3
CASSLSAGPYEQYF	14	TRBV27	TRBJ2-7
CASSQGRVQETQYF	14	TRBV4-2	TRBJ2-5
CATSRLSGNEYTQYF	15	TRBV15	TRBJ2-3
CASTSLAGGGEQYF	14	TRBV7-8	TRBJ2-7
CASSINLYNEQFF	13	TRBV19	TRBJ2-1
CASSYSTGAGANVLTF	16	TRBV6-6	TRBJ2-6
CASSLSRDNTNEQFF	15	TRBV19	TRBJ2-1
CASSESGTYNEQFF	14	TRBV25-1	TRBJ2-1
CASSLAGVGSGANVLTF	17	TRBV7-8	TRBJ2-6
CASSVGGSGRRGETQYF	17	TRBV9	TRBJ2-5
CASSRGQGASYEQYF	15	TRBV14	TRBJ2-7
CSARDVTEQFF	11	TRBV20-1	TRBJ2-1
CASSEYAGDYGYTF	14	TRBV2	TRBJ1-2
CASSLRDRIGGYTF	14	TRBV12-3/TRBV12-4	TRBJ1-2
CASSGLTADLLYNEQFF	17	TRBV2	TRBJ2-1
CASSYPQNTGELFF	14	TRBV6-6	TRBJ2-2
CASSRDLGEGGELFF	15	TRBV5-1	TRBJ2-2
CASGRTSGSAYEQYF	15	TRBV6-5	TRBJ2-7
CASSSLDPNTGELFF	15	TRBV28	TRBJ2-2
CASSLEGTGVGNEKLFF	17	TRBV5-1	TRBJ1-4
CASSEGLAGGNPQYF	15	TRBV6-1	TRBJ2-3
CATSVGGFSGRGGYNEQFF	19	TRBV24-1	TRBJ2-1
CSAKEGQETQYF	12	TRBV20-1	TRBJ2-5
CAWRAGLAGGFTQYF	15	TRBV30	TRBJ2-3
CASSLSRGWEETQYF	15	TRBV5-1	TRBJ2-5
CSVEDLRGAGGTQYF	15	TRBV29-1	TRBJ2-5
CASSYDRGSQETQYF	15	TRBV6-5	TRBJ2-5
CASRGQSIDQPQHF	14	TRBV6-1	TRBJ1-5
CASSLDGGADYGYTF	15	TRBV5-6	TRBJ1-2
CASSGQVGQETQYF	14	TRBV19	TRBJ2-5
CASSFGHNTDTQYF	14	TRBV5-1	TRBJ2-3
CSASGRAYEQYF	12	TRBV20-1	TRBJ2-7
CASSPQKGEWNEQYF	15	TRBV7-3	TRBJ2-7
CSARDTREETQYF	13	TRBV20-1	TRBJ2-5
CSASGTTNEKLFF	13	TRBV20-1	TRBJ1-4
CASSLSAGSHDEQFF	15	TRBV7-2	TRBJ2-1
CASRQGARETQYF	13	TRBV6-5	TRBJ2-5